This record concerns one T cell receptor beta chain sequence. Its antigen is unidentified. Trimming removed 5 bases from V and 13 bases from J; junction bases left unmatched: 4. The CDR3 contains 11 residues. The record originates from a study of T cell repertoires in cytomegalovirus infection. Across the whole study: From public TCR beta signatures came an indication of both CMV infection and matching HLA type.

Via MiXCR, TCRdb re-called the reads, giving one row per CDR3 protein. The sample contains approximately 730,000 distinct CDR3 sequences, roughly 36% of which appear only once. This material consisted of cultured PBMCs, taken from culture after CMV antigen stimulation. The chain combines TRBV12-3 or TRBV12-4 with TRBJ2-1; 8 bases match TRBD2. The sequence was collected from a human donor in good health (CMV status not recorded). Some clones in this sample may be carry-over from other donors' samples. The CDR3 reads CASSPGLAQFF. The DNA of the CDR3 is TGTGCCAGCAGTCCCGGACTAGCCCAGTTCTTC.